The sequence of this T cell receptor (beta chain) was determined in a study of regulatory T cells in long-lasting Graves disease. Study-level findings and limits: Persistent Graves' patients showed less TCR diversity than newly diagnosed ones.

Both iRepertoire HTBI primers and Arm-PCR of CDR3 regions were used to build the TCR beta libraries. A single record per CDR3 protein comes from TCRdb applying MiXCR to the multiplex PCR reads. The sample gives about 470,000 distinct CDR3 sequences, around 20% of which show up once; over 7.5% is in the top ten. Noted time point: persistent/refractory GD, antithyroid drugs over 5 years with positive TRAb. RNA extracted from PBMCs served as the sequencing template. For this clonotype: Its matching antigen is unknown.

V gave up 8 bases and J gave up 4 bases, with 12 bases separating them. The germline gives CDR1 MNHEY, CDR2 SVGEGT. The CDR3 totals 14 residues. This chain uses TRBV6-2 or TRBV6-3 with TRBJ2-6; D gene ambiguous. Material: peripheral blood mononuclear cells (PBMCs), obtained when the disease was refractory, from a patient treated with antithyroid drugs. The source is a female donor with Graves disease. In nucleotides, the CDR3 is TGTGCCAGCTACTCGGCGGAAGGGGCCAACGTCCTGACTTTC. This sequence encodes CASYSAEGANVLTF.